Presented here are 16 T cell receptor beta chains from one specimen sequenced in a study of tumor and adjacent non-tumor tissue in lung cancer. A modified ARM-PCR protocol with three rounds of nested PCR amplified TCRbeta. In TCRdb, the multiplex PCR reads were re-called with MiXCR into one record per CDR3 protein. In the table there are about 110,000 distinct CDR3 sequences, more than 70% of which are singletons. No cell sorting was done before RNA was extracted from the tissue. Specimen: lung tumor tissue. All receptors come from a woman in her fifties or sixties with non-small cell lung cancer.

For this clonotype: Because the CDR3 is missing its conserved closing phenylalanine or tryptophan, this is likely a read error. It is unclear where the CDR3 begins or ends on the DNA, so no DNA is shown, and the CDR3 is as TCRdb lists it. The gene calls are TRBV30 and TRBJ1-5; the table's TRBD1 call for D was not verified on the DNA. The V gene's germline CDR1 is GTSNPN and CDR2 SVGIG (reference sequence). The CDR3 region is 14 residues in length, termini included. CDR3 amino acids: CAWSDGQGFLPQHS.

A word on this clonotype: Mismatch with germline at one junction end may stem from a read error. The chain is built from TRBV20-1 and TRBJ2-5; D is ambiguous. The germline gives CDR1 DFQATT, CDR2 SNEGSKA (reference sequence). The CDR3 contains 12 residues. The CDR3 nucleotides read TGCAGTGCTAGGATCTCCTCCCAGGCCCAATACTTC. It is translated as CSARISSQAQYF.

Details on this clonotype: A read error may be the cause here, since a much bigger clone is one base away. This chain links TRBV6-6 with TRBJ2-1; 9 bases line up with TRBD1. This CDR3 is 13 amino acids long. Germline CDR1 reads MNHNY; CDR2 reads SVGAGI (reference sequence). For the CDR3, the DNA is TGTGCCAGCAGGGAAACAGGGGGCAATAAGCAGTTCTTC. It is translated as CASRETGGNKQFF.

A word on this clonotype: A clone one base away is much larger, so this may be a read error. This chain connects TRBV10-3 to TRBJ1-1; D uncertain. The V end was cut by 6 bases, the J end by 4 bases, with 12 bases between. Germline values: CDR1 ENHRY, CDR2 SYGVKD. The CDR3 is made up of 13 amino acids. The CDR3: CAIRVTWGTEAFF. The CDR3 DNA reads TGTGCCATCAGGGTAACATGGGGCACTGAAGCTTTCTTT.

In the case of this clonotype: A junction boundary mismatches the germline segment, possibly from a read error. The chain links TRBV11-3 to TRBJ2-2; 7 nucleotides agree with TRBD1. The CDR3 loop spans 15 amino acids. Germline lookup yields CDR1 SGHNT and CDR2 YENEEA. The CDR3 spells CASSPGTEITRELFF. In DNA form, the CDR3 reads TGTGCCAGCAGCCCCGGGACAGAGATCACCAGGGAGCTGTTTTTT.

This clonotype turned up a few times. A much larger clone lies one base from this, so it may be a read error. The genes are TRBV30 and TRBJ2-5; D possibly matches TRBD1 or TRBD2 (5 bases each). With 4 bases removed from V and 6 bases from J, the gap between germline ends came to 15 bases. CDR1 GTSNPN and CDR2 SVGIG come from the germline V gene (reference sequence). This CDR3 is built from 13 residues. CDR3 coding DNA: TGTGCCTGGACTAGGGGAGCAAGAAAGACCCAGTACTTC. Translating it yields CAWTRGARKTQYF.

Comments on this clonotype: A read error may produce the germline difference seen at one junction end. The CDR3 region is CPSSLGLGEQLF. The CDR3 DNA follows: TGTCCCAGCAGCCTAGGACTAGGTGAGCAGCTCTTC. The chain is built from TRBV11-1 and TRBJ2-1, with 7 bases identical to TRBD2. Germline V gives CDR1 SGHAT, CDR2 FQDESV (reference sequence). The CDR3 consists of 12 residues.

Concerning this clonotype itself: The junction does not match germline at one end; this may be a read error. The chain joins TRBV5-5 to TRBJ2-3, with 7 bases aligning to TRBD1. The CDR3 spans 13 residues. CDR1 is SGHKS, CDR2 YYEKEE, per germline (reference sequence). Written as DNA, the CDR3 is TGTGCCAGCAACACGACAGGGATTGATATGCAGTATTTT. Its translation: CASNTTGIDMQYF.

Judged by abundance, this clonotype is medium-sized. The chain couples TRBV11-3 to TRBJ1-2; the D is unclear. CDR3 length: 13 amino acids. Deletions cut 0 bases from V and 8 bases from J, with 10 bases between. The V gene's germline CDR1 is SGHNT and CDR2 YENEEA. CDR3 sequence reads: CASSLDGKQGYTF. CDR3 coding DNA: TGTGCCAGCAGCTTAGATGGAAAACAGGGCTACACCTTC.

CDR3 amino acids: CASRSNREDQPQHF. The CDR3 nucleotides are TGTGCCAGCAGAAGCAACAGGGAAGATCAGCCCCAGCATTTT. This rearrangement joins TRBV6-1 to TRBJ1-5, with a possible D match to TRBD1 (6 bases). Trimming stripped 6 bases from V and 5 bases from J, with 14 bases between. This CDR3 comprises 14 residues. CDR1 is MNHNS and CDR2 is SASEGT in the germline V gene.

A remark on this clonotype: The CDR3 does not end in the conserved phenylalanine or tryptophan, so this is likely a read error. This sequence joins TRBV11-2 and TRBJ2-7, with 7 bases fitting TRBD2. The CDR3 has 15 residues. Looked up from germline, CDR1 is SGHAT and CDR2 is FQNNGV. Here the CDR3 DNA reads TGTGCCAACAGCTTAACCTTCGGGGAGGGCGTCCAGCAGTACTTA. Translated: CANSLTFGEGVQQYL.

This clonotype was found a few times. The CDR3 reads CASSLGLRDYGEQFF. CDR3 DNA: TGTGCCAGCAGCTTAGGCCTCCGGGACTACGGTGAGCAGTTCTTC. The chain couples TRBV11-3 to TRBJ2-1, with 7 bases aligning to TRBD2. J was trimmed by 9 bases and V by 1 base; bases with no gene match: 9. This CDR3 contains 15 residues. CDR1 SGHNT and CDR2 YENEEA come from the germline V gene.

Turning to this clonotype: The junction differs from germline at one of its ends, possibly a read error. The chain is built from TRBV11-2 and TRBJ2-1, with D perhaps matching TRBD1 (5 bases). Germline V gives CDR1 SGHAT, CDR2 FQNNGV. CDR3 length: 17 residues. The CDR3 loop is CASSLRRQTSSYNEQSF. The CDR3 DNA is TGTGCCAGCAGCTTGAGGAGACAGACCAGCTCCTACAATGAGCAGTCCTTC.

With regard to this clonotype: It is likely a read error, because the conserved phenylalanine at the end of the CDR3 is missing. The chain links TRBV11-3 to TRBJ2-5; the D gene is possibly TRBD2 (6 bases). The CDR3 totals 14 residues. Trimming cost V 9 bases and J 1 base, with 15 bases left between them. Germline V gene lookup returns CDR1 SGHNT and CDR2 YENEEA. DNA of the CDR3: TGTGCCAGTAAAAGTCGGGAGTCCCAAGAGACCCAGTACATC. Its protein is CASKSRESQETQYI.

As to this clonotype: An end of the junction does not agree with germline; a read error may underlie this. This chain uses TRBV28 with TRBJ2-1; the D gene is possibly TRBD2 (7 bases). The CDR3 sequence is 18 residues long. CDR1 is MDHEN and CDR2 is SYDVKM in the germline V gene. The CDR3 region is CVSSFARGAIRSYNEQFF. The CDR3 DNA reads TGTGTCAGCAGTTTTGCACGGGGGGCAATCAGGTCCTACAATGAGCAGTTCTTC. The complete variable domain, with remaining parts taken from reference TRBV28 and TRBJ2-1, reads DVKVTQSSRYLVKRTGEKVFLECVQDMDHENMFWYRQDPGLGLRLIYFSYDVKMKEKGDIPEGYSVSREKKERFSLILESASTNQTSMYLCVSSFARGAIRSYNEQFFGPGTRLTVL.

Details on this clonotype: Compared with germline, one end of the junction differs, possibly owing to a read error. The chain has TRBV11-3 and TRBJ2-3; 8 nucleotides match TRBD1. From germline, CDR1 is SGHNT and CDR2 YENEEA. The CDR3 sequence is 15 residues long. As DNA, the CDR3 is TGTGCCAGCAGCCCAGGGACAAGGGGGACAGGTACGCAGTATTTT. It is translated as CASSPGTRGTGTQYF.